Following are 13 T cell receptor beta chains from one sample sequenced in a study of CD8+ T cells in alopecia areata. The authors extracted RNA and reverse transcribed it into cDNA as the sequencing template. TCRdb's table, derived via immunoSEQ multiplex PCR, lists solely in-frame clones and lacks some. In the table there are about 280,000 clones, about three fifths of which are singletons. The sample's treatment: oral pan-JAK inhibitor, 5-10 mg twice daily. The specimen was CD4+ T cells sorted from blood, collected at week 24, from a patient treated with tofacitinib. The receptor set was obtained from a human donor with alopecia areata.

The rearrangement uses TRBV5-1 and TRBJ2-1, with TRBD2 identical over 11 bases. The CDR3 length is 15 residues. Germline V gene sequence: CDR1 SGHRS, CDR2 YFSETQ. The junction had 11 bases not matched to a gene; V was cut back by 7 bases and J by 8 bases. This CDR3 is CASVLSGGAEDEQFF. In nucleotides, the CDR3 is TGCGCCAGCGTTCTTAGCGGGGGGGCCGAAGATGAGCAGTTCTTC.

The CDR3 nucleotides read TGTGCCAGCAGTCTTATCTCCGGGACCTACAATGAGCAGTTCTTC. It translates to CASSLISGTYNEQFF. The rearrangement links TRBV2 to TRBJ2-1; D is possibly TRBD2 (5 bases). V lost 5 bases, J lost 2 bases, and 13 bases lay in between. CDR1 and CDR2 (germline): SNHLY, FYNNEI. This CDR3 has 15 residues.

The chain employs TRBV15 and TRBJ1-2; no definite D call. CDR1 is LNHNV and CDR2 is YYDKDF in the germline V gene (reference sequence). V shed 5 bases and J shed 8 bases, with 15 bases lying between them. CDR3 size: 13 residues. The CDR3 DNA reads TGTGCCACCAGCGGGCGGTGGCTGGAAGGCTACACCTTC. It is translated as CATSGRWLEGYTF.

V gene TRBV30 combines with J gene TRBJ1-6; 7 bases are a match to TRBD1. With 4 bases clipped from V and 5 bases from J, the junction kept 14 bases outside the gene matches. The CDR3 is 17 residues long. Germline CDR1 reads GTSNPN; CDR2 reads SVGIG (reference sequence). CDR3 nucleotide sequence: TGTGCCTGGACCCCTTGGGGGACAGTGAGGGATAATTCACCCCTCCACTTT. This gives the protein CAWTPWGTVRDNSPLHF.

The rearrangement links TRBV4-3 to TRBJ2-3; D is undetermined. Trimming removed 0 bases at V and 6 bases at J, with 16 bases between. This CDR3 region has 16 residues. CDR1 is LGHNA, CDR2 YSLEER, per germline. The CDR3 protein is CASSQDWAGSTDTQYF. CDR3 bases: TGCGCCAGCAGCCAAGATTGGGCAGGTAGTACGGATACGCAGTATTTT.

Comments on this clone: One end of the junction fails to match germline, which may point to a read error. V is TRBV10-3 and J is TRBJ2-7; the D gene is possibly TRBD1 (6 bases). The CDR3 length is 16 residues. Germline CDR1 ENHRY, CDR2 SYGVKD. As DNA, the CDR3 is TGTGCCATCAGCGGGCCCCGACAGGCCTCCTCCGACGAGCAGTACTTC. Translating gives CAISGPRQASSDEQYF.

This clone was counted a few times. The chain couples TRBV7-3 to TRBJ2-2; maybe TRBD2 (7 bases). Germline CDR1 reads SGHTA; CDR2 reads FQGTGA. Between the trimmed V and J ends, which lost 5 bases and 5 bases, there was a span of 21 bases. This CDR3 has 17 amino acids. CDR3 coding DNA: TGTGCCAGCAGCCCCGGTCAGGGGAGGGGGAAGACCGGGGAGCTGTTTTTT. Translation: CASSPGQGRGKTGELFF.

This clone was counted between two and nine times. The genes are TRBV19 and TRBJ1-5; 10 nucleotides align to TRBD1. V shed 5 bases and J 2 bases; nucleotides not matched to a gene: 0. There are 14 residues in the CDR3. Germline V gene lookup returns CDR1 LNHDA and CDR2 SQIVND (reference sequence). The CDR3 DNA sequence: TGTGCCAGTAGTGGGACAGGGGGCAATCAGCCCCAGCATTTT. Its protein is CASSGTGGNQPQHF.

This chain uses TRBV30 with TRBJ2-5; 7 bases line up with TRBD2. The germline gives CDR1 GTSNPN, CDR2 SVGIG (reference sequence). CDR3 length: 15 amino acids. Unmatched junction bases numbered 5, after V lost 0 bases and J lost 1 base. CDR3 DNA: TGTGCCTGGAGTGTCGGGGGAGGGCGCCAAGAGACCCAGTACTTC. It encodes CAWSVGGGRQETQYF.

The genes are TRBV30 and TRBJ2-3; TRBD1 or TRBD2 may be the D gene (5 bases each). Germline V lookup: CDR1 GTSNPN, CDR2 SVGIG (reference sequence). The CDR3 consists of 16 residues. Trimming removed 2 bases at V and 3 bases at J, with 18 bases between. The CDR3 DNA is TGTGCCTGGAGTAGGCCGGCCAGGGCGGGTACAGATACGCAGTATTTT. This gives the protein CAWSRPARAGTDTQYF.

A word on this clone: The sample holds other DNA sequences that translate to the same CDR3. The chain recombines TRBV30 with TRBJ1-5; no clear D. The CDR3 is made up of 12 amino acids. Per the germline V gene, CDR1 is GTSNPN and CDR2 is SVGIG (reference sequence). V was pared by 3 bases and J by 2 bases, with 5 bases between. The CDR3 region has the DNA TGTGCCTGGAGCTGGGGCAATCAGCCCCAGCATTTT. Its protein is CAWSWGNQPQHF.

This clone was seen more than once but under ten times. The chain couples TRBV5-4 to TRBJ1-1; D is unclear. Germline V gives CDR1 SGHNT, CDR2 YYREEE (reference sequence). V was pared by 4 bases and J by 0 bases, with 13 bases between. The CDR3 consists of 15 residues. CDR3 amino acids: CASSDEPLMNTEAFF. The CDR3 region has the DNA TGTGCCAGCAGCGACGAGCCTCTCATGAACACTGAAGCTTTCTTT.

The chain joins TRBV30 to TRBJ1-5; maybe TRBD1 (6 bases). Germline CDR1 reads GTSNPN; CDR2 reads SVGIG (reference sequence). V lost 3 bases and J lost 4, with 13 bases in between. The CDR3 runs 14 residues. The CDR3 here is CAWSQGRGNQPQHF. The CDR3 coding sequence is TGTGCCTGGAGCCAGGGGAGAGGTAATCAGCCCCAGCATTTT.